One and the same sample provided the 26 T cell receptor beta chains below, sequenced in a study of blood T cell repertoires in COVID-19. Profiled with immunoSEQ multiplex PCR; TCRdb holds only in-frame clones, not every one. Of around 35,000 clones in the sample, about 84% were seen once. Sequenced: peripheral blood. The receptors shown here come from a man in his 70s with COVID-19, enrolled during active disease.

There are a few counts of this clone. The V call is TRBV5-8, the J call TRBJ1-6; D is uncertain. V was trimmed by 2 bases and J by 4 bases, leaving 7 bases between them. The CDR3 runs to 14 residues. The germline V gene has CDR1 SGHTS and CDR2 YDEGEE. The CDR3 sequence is CASSLPGYNSPLHF. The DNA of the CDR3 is TGTGCCAGCAGCTTACCAGGATATAATTCACCCCTCCACTTT.

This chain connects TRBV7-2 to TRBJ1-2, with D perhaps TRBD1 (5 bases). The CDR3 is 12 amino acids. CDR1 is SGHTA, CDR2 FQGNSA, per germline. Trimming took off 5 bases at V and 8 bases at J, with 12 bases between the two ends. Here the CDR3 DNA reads TGTGCCAGCAGCCTAGGGGAGCGCGGCTACACCTTC. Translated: CASSLGERGYTF.

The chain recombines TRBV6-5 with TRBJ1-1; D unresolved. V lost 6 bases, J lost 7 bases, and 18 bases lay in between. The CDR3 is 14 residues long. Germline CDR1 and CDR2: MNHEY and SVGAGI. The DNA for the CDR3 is TGTGCCAGCAGCCGCGTCGGGGTGGAAGGTGAAGCTTTCTTT. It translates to CASSRVGVEGEAFF.

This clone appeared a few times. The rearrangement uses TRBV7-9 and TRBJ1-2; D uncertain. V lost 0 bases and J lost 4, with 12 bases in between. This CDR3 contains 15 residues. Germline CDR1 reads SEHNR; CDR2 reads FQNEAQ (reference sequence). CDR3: CASSLAGRDIYGYTF. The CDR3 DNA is TGTGCCAGCAGCTTAGCCGGGAGGGATATCTATGGCTACACCTTC.

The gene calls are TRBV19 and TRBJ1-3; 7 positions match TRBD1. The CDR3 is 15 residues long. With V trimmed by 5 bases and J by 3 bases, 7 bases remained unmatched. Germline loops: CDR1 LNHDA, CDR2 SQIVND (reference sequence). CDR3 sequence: CASSSQGTFGNTIYF. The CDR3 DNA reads TGTGCCAGTAGTTCACAGGGGACATTTGGAAACACCATATATTTT.

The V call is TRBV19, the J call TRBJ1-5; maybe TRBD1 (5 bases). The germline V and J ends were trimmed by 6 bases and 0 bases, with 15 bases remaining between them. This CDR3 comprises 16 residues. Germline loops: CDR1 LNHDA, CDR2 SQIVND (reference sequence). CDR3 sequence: CASSPRRQYSNQPQHF. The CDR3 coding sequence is TGTGCCAGTAGCCCCCGAAGACAGTATAGCAATCAGCCCCAGCATTTT.

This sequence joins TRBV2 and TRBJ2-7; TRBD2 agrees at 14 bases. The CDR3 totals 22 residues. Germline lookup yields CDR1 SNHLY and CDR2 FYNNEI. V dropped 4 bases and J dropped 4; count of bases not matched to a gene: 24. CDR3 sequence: CASSVLRAGSSLTSGRVYEQYF. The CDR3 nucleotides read TGTGCCAGCAGTGTTCTCCGGGCCGGGAGTTCCTTGACTAGCGGGAGGGTGTACGAGCAGTACTTC.

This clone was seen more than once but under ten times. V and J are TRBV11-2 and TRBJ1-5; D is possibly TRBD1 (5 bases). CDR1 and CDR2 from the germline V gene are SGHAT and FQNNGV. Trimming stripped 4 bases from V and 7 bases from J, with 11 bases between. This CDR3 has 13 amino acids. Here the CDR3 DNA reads TGTGCCAGCAGCTCAGACAGTTACCAGCCCCAGCATTTT. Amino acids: CASSSDSYQPQHF.

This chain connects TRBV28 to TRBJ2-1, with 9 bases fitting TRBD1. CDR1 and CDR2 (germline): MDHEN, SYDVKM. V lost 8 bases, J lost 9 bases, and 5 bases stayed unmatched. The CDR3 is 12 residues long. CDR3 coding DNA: TGTGCCAGCTCACAGGGGGCCGGTGAGCAGTTCTTC. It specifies CASSQGAGEQFF.

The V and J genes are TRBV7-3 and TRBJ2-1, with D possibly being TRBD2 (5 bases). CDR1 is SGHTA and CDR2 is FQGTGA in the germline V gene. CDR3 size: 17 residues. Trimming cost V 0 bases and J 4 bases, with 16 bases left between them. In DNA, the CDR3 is TGTGCCAGCAGCTTAACGCTAGTAGCGACTACATACAATGAGCAGTTCTTC. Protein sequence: CASSLTLVATTYNEQFF.

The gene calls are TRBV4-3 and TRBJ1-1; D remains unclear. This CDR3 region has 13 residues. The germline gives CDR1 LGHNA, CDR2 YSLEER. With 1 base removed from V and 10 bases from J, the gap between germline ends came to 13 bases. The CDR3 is CASSQGAGIGAFF. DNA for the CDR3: TGCGCCAGCAGCCAAGGTGCGGGAATCGGAGCTTTCTTT.

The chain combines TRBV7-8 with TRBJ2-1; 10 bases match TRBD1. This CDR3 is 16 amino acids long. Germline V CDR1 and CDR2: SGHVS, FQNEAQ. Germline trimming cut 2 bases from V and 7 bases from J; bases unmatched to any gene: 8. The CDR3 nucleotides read TGTGCCAGCAGCTTAACCCCGACAGGGGGCCGGAATGAGCAGTTCTTC. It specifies CASSLTPTGGRNEQFF.

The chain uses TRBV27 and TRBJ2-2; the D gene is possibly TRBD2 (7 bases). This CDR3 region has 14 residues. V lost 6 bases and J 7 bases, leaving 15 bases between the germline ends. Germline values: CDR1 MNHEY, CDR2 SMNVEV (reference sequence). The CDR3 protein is CASRKGGADGELFF. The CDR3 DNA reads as TGTGCCAGCAGGAAGGGGGGGGCGGACGGGGAGCTGTTTTTT.

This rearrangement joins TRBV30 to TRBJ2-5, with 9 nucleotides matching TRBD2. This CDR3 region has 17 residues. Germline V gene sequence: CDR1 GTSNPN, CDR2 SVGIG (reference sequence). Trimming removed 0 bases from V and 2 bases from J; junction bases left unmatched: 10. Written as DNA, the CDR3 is TGTGCCTGGAGTGTACAACCTAGCGGGAATTGGCAAGAGACCCAGTACTTC. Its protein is CAWSVQPSGNWQETQYF.

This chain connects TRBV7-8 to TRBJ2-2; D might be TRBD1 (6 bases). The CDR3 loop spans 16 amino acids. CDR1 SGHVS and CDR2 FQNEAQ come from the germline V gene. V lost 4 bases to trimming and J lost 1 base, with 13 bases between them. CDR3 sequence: CASSSRQVLNTGELFF. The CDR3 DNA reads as TGTGCCAGCAGCTCACGACAGGTCTTGAACACCGGGGAGCTGTTTTTT.

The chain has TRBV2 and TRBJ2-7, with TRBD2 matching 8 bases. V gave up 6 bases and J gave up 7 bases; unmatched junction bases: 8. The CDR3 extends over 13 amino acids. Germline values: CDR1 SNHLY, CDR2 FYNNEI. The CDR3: CASRDRTGGEQYF. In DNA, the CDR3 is TGTGCCAGCAGGGATAGGACGGGAGGGGAGCAGTACTTC.

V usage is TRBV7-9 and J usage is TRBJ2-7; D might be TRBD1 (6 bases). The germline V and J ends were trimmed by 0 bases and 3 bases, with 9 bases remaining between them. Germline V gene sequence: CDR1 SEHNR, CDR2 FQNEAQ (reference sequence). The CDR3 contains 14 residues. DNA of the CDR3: TGTGCCAGCAGCTTAGCGGAGGACAGCTACGAGCAGTACTTC. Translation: CASSLAEDSYEQYF.

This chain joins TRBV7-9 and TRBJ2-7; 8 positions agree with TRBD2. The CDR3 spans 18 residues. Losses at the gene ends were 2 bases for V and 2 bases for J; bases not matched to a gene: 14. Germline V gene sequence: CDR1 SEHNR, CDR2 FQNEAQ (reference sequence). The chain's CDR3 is CASSLSSTGGSGTYEQYF. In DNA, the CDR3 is TGTGCCAGCAGCTTATCAAGTACCGGGGGTAGCGGGACCTACGAGCAGTACTTC.

Here the CDR3 DNA reads TGTGCCAGCAGTTGGGCAGCCTCAGGGTACGAGCAGTACTTC. Protein sequence: CASSWAASGYEQYF. The chain carries TRBV6-5 and TRBJ2-7, with D possibly TRBD1 on 5 matching bases. The V gene's germline CDR1 is MNHEY and CDR2 SVGAGI. The CDR3 is 14 residues long. V lost 4 bases and J 4 bases, leaving 14 bases between the germline ends.

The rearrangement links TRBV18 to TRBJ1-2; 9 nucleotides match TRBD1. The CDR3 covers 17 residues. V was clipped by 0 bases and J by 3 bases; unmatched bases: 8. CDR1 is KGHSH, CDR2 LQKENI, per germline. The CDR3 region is CASSPPNTGGEDYGYTF. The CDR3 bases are TGTGCCAGCTCACCACCGAATACAGGGGGCGAGGACTATGGCTACACCTTC.

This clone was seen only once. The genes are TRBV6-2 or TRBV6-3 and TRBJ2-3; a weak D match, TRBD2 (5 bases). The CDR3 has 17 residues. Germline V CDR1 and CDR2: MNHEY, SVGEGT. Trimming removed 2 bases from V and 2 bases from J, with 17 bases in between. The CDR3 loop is CASSYGLYKRFTDTQYF. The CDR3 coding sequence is TGTGCCAGCAGTTACGGTCTTTATAAGCGGTTCACAGATACGCAGTATTTT.

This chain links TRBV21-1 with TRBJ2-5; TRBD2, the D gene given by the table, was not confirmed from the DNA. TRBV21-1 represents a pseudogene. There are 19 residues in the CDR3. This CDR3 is CASCRSRTSGRALRETQYF. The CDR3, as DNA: TGTGCCAGCTGCAGATCCAGGACTAGCGGGAGGGCCCTGAGGGAGACCCAGTACTTC.

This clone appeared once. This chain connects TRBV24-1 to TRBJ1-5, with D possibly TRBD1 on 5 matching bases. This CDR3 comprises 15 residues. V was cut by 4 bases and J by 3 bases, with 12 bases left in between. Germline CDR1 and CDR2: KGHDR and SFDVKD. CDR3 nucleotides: TGTGCCACCAGTGAACCAGGGATTCTCAATCAGCCCCAGCATTTT. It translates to CATSEPGILNQPQHF.

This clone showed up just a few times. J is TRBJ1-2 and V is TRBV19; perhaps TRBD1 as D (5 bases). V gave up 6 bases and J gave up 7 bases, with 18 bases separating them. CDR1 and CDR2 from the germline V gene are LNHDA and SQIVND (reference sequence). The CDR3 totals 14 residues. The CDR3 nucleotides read TGTGCCAGTAGCCCCGGACAAGCCTCGCGTGGCTACACCTTC. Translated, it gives CASSPGQASRGYTF. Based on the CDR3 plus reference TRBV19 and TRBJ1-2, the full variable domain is DGGITQSPKYLFRKEGQNVTLSCEQNLNHDAMYWYRQDPGQGLRLIYYSQIVNDFQKGDIAEGYSVSREKKESFPLTVTSAQKNPTAFYLCASSPGQASRGYTFGSGTRLTVV.

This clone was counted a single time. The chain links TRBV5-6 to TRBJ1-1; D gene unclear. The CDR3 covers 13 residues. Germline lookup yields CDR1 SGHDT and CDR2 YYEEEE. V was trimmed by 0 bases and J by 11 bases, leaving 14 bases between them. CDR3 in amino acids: CASSLAAIKRAFF. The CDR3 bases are TGTGCCAGCAGCTTGGCCGCGATCAAGCGGGCTTTCTTT. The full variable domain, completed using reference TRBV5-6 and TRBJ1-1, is DAGVTQSPTHLIKTRGQQVTLRCSPKSGHDTVSWYQQALGQGPQFIFQYYEEEERQRGNFPDRFSGHQFPNYSSELNVNALLLGDSALYLCASSLAAIKRAFFGQGTRLTVV.

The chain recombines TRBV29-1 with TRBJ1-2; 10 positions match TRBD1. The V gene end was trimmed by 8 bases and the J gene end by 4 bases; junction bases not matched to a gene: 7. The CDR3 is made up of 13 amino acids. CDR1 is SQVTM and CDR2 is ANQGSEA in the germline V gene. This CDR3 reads CSLSRDRGYGYTF. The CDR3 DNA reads TGCAGCCTCTCCCGGGACAGGGGCTATGGCTACACCTTC.